A selection of T cell receptor beta chains follows, all from one sample in a study of blood T cell repertoires in COVID-19. Assay used: immunoSEQ multiplex PCR; TCRdb lists only in-frame clones, some missing. The top ten hold about 5.7% of the sample, which has 100,000 to 150,000 clones, around 86% seen once. Material: peripheral blood. These receptors were collected from a human donor in a cohort sampled during active COVID-19. Each CDR3 is given with its conserved first and last residue. A D gene is named only where the DNA matches it firmly. Only part of the rows carry a size: once, few, many, or a class if the clone is expanded.

cdr3_nt cdr3_aa j_call v_call clone_size d_call
TGTGCCAGCTCACCTCTGGGGGCCTCCTACAATGAGCAGTTCTTC CASSPLGASYNEQFF TRBJ2-1 TRBV18 once -
TGTGCCAGCAGCCATCGAGGGCTAGCGGGACCCTACGAGCAGTACTTC CASSHRGLAGPYEQYF TRBJ2-7 TRBV3-1/TRBV3-2 - TRBD2
TGTGCCAGCAGCCGAGACAGGGCCACTAATGAAAAACTGTTTTTT CASSRDRATNEKLFF TRBJ1-4 TRBV6-5 - TRBD1
TGCGCCAGCAGCACGGAGCTGAGCGGGAGAATGCCCAATGAGCAGTTCTTC CASSTELSGRMPNEQFF TRBJ2-1 TRBV5-1 - TRBD2
TGCGCCAGCAGCCCCGACAGCGTACACGGCAATCAGCCCCAGCATTTT CASSPDSVHGNQPQHF TRBJ1-5 TRBV4-1 - -
TGTGCCAGCAGCCTCACAGACACGAACACTGAAGCTTTCTTT CASSLTDTNTEAFF TRBJ1-1 TRBV6-5 - -
TGTGCCAGCAGCTCCAATCCGGGGGGTGAAGCTTTCTTT CASSSNPGGEAFF TRBJ1-1 TRBV7-3 - -
TGTGCCAGCAGCGTAGTAAGAGGGGGCCAAGAGACCCAGTACTTC CASSVVRGGQETQYF TRBJ2-5 TRBV9 - -
TGTGCCAGCAGGGGGGGGACTCCTTACGAGCAGTACTTC CASRGGTPYEQYF TRBJ2-7 TRBV6-6 - TRBD2
TGCGCCAGCAGGCCCCGGACAGGGAGAGAAGCTTTCTTT CASRPRTGREAFF TRBJ1-1 TRBV23-1 few TRBD1
TGTGCCAGCAGTTACCCGGTGGTGGAAGCTTTCTTT CASSYPVVEAFF TRBJ1-1 TRBV6-2/TRBV6-3 - -
TGTGCCAGCAGTCCCGGGGAATGGAACGAGCAGTACTTC CASSPGEWNEQYF TRBJ2-7 TRBV27 - -
TGCGCCAGCAGCCAAGATGGGGGGAACTATGGCTACACCTTC CASSQDGGNYGYTF TRBJ1-2 TRBV4-1 - -
TGTGCCAGCAGCTTTAGAGGTAGCCCCAACACCGGGGAGCTGTTTTTT CASSFRGSPNTGELFF TRBJ2-2 TRBV11-2 - -
TGTGCCAGCAGCTTAAGTGTTACAGAGCAGTTCTTC CASSLSVTEQFF TRBJ2-1 TRBV7-9 - -
TGTGCCAGCAGCCAGGAATTTTCGCCCGCGGGGTGGAGGACGTTTGGCTACACCTTC CASSQEFSPAGWRTFGYTF TRBJ1-2 TRBV3-1/TRBV3-2 - -
TGTGCCACCGAAGGACTCCCTCCTTACGAGAACAATGAGCAGTTCTTC CATEGLPPYENNEQFF TRBJ2-1 TRBV19 - -
TGTGCCAGCAGTGAAGCGAGCACCCGCCAAGAGACCCAGTACTTC CASSEASTRQETQYF TRBJ2-5 TRBV2 - -
TGTGCCAGCAGTTACACGGGACAGGGACCCTACGAGCAGTACTTC CASSYTGQGPYEQYF TRBJ2-7 TRBV6-5 - TRBD1
TGTGCCAGCAGCCAACGCTACAATGAGCAGTTCTTC CASSQRYNEQFF TRBJ2-1 TRBV4-2 - -
TGTGCCAGCGGGGACAGGAACTACGAGCAGTACTTC CASGDRNYEQYF TRBJ2-7 TRBV2 - TRBD1
TGTGCCAGCAGTTACAGGGGATATGGCTACACCTTC CASSYRGYGYTF TRBJ1-2 TRBV6-5 - -
TGTGCCAGCAGTTTTTACCCTCGGCGGTTCATCGAGGTGAACTATGGCTACACCTTC CASSFYPRRFIEVNYGYTF TRBJ1-2 TRBV27 - -
TGTGCCAGCAGGACTGTAGACACTGAAGCTTTCTTT CASRTVDTEAFF TRBJ1-1 TRBV28 few -
TGTGCCTCCAGGGGGCAGGGCCAGTTCGATGGCTACACCTTC CASRGQGQFDGYTF TRBJ1-2 TRBV2 - TRBD1
TGTGCCAGCAGCTTTATACAGGGGAGAGGTGAAAAACTGTTTTTT CASSFIQGRGEKLFF TRBJ1-4 TRBV11-2 - TRBD1
TGTGCCAGCTTCGCGGGAGGCGGCACCGGGGAGCTGTTTTTT CASFAGGGTGELFF TRBJ2-2 TRBV18 - TRBD2
TGTGCCAGCAGCTCAGGGGGCTGGGAGTTGGCCAAAAACATTCAGTACTTC CASSSGGWELAKNIQYF TRBJ2-4 TRBV7-9 - TRBD1
TGTGCCAGCAGTGTGTTAGGGGGCAAGATGAGCACTGAAGCTTTCTTT CASSVLGGKMSTEAFF TRBJ1-1 TRBV2 once TRBD1
TGTGCCAGCAGCTTGCTGGGACAGGGGTTTGCTGAGCAGTTCTTC CASSLLGQGFAEQFF TRBJ2-1 TRBV11-2 - TRBD1
TGTGCCAGCAATGGGGCAGGGTCAGGGGAGACCCAGTACTTC CASNGAGSGETQYF TRBJ2-5 TRBV2 - -
TGCGCCAGCAGCTTGGATCGCAGGGGGCCGGACGAGCAGTACTTC CASSLDRRGPDEQYF TRBJ2-7 TRBV5-1 - TRBD1
TGCGCCAGCACACAAGCGCCCTCCTACAATGAGCAGTTCTTC CASTQAPSYNEQFF TRBJ2-1 TRBV10-2 - -
TGTGCCAGCAGCACTGCACAAGAGACCCAGTACTTC CASSTAQETQYF TRBJ2-5 TRBV5-4 - -
TGTGCCAGCAGCTCAGGCGGACTAGCGGGAAGCATTCAGTACTTC CASSSGGLAGSIQYF TRBJ2-4 TRBV11-3 - TRBD2
TGCGCCAGCAGCCAAGAGTCTGGCAGTTACGAGCAGTACTTC CASSQESGSYEQYF TRBJ2-7 TRBV4-3 - -
TGTGCCAGTAGCAAGGGGACAGAAAATCAGCCCCAGCATTTT CASSKGTENQPQHF TRBJ1-5 TRBV19 - TRBD1
TGCGCCAGCAGTATCGGACAGGAGCAGTTCTTC CASSIGQEQFF TRBJ2-1 TRBV10-2 - -
TGTGCCTGGAGTGCGGCGGGACCAATTTACAATGAGCAGTTCTTC CAWSAAGPIYNEQFF TRBJ2-1 TRBV30 - -
TGTGCCAGCAGCCTAGGAGTTGGGACAGGGGCCTACGAGCAGTACTTC CASSLGVGTGAYEQYF TRBJ2-7 TRBV7-7 - TRBD1
TGTGCCAGTAGGAGACAGGGGGCTAGCACTGAAGCTTTCTTT CASRRQGASTEAFF TRBJ1-1 TRBV2 - TRBD1
TGTGCCTGGAGTGGGGGACAGGGGTCATCTTCACCCCTCCACTTT CAWSGGQGSSSPLHF TRBJ1-6 TRBV30 - TRBD1
TGCGCCAGCAGCCAAGATTATCTTAGCGGGGGGAGGGAGCAGTACTTC CASSQDYLSGGREQYF TRBJ2-7 TRBV4-3 once TRBD2
TGTGCCAGCAGTGAAGAAGCAGGGGACGGAAACACCATATATTTT CASSEEAGDGNTIYF TRBJ1-3 TRBV2 - -
TGTGCCAGCAGCTTGGGTTTAGGACAGGAAACCTACGAGCAGTACTTC CASSLGLGQETYEQYF TRBJ2-7 TRBV5-6 - TRBD1
TGTGCCAGCAGCTCCGCCCGAGGGAAAGAGACCCAGTACTTC CASSSARGKETQYF TRBJ2-5 TRBV7-2 - -
TGTGCCAGCAGTTCCCGCTCGACAGGCCCCGGATATGGCTACACCTTC CASSSRSTGPGYGYTF TRBJ1-2 TRBV6-5 - -
TGTGCCAGCAGCTTTACAGGGACCTACGAGCAGTACTTC CASSFTGTYEQYF TRBJ2-7 TRBV7-2 - -
TGTGCCAGCAGTTACGGGGGGCTGCGCACTGAAGCTTTCTTT CASSYGGLRTEAFF TRBJ1-1 TRBV27 few -
TGTGCCAGCAGAAGATCAGATGTAGCCGACACTGAAGCTTTCTTT CASRRSDVADTEAFF TRBJ1-1 TRBV27 - -
TGCGCCAGCAGCCAAGGACAGGGGTTATACGAGCAGTACTTC CASSQGQGLYEQYF TRBJ2-7 TRBV4-3 - TRBD1
TGTGCCAGCAGCTTATGGATTGGGACTCAAAACACCGGGGAGCTGTTTTTT CASSLWIGTQNTGELFF TRBJ2-2 TRBV7-2 - -